The 15 T cell receptor beta chains listed next were all sequenced from one sample in a study of blood T cell repertoires in COVID-19 (dated by TCRdb to 2020 to 2022). Libraries were built with the immunoSEQ multiplex PCR assay. TCRdb provides this immuneACCESS table in a form limited to in-frame rearrangements. Some clones are lacking; in checked studies, under half of them reflect an unresolved V gene, and why the rest are absent is not known. In all, the sample holds 200,000 to 300,000 clones, and 75% to 85% of those were seen once. The ten largest clones represent 2% to 2.5% of the sample. The material sequenced was peripheral blood. The receptors stem from a man in his forties or fifties who had recovered from COVID-19.

This clone was counted only a few times. The CDR3, as DNA: TGCAGCGTTGATATGTTACAGAAGAACACTGAAGCTTTCTTT. Protein: CSVDMLQKNTEAFF. V gene TRBV29-1 combines with J gene TRBJ1-1; the D is unclear. The germline V gene encodes CDR1 SQVTM and CDR2 ANQGSEA. This CDR3 has 14 amino acids. With 3 bases removed from V and 1 base from J, the gap between germline ends came to 12 bases. The complete variable domain, with remaining parts taken from reference TRBV29-1 and TRBJ1-1, reads SAVISQKPSRDICQRGTSLTIQCQVDSQVTMMFWYRQQPGQSLTLIATANQGSEATYESGFVIDKFPISRPNLTFSTLTVSNMSPEDSSIYLCSVDMLQKNTEAFFGQGTRLTVV.

A remark on this clone: Other DNA sequences from this sample encode an identical CDR3 as well. The chain employs TRBV7-2 and TRBJ2-3; D is unclear. V was cut by 3 bases and J by 4 bases, with 5 bases left in between. CDR1 is SGHTA and CDR2 is FQGNSA in the germline V gene. The CDR3 is 12 residues long. The CDR3 bases are TGTGCCAGCAGCTTTTCTGCAGATACGCAGTATTTT. It translates to CASSFSADTQYF.

The chain carries TRBV21-1 and TRBJ2-2; the table names TRBD2, a call not compared with the DNA. TRBV21-1 has pseudogene status. The CDR3 loop spans 18 amino acids. The CDR3 DNA reads as TGTGCCAGCAGCGGGGGAAAGGGACTAGCGGGAGGGCCCGGGGAGCTGTTTTTT. Translated: CASSGGKGLAGGPGELFF.

This clone was detected only a few times. V usage is TRBV6-5 and J usage is TRBJ1-2; 7 bases line up with TRBD1. V lost 6 bases and J lost 4; bases outside the gene matches: 8. The V gene's germline CDR1 is MNHEY and CDR2 SVGAGI. This CDR3 spans 14 amino acids. CDR3 sequence: CASSYPGQVYGYTF. CDR3 DNA sequence: TGTGCCAGCAGCTATCCAGGACAGGTCTATGGCTACACCTTC.

The rearrangement links TRBV13 to TRBJ2-5, with D perhaps matching TRBD1 (5 bases). The CDR3 extends over 13 amino acids. V lost 7 bases and J lost 0, with 9 bases in between. Germline lookup yields CDR1 PRHDT and CDR2 FYEKMQ (reference sequence). In DNA, the CDR3 is TGTGCCAGCACCAGACAGAACCAAGAGACCCAGTACTTC. This sequence encodes CASTRQNQETQYF. Supplemented by reference TRBV13 and TRBJ2-5, the full variable domain reads AAGVIQSPRHLIKEKRETATLKCYPIPRHDTVYWYQQGPGQDPQFLISFYEKMQSDKGSIPDRFSAQQFSDYHSELNMSSLELGDSALYFCASTRQNQETQYFGPGTRLLVL.

The CDR3, as DNA: TGTGCCTGGACTGTGGCTGGCTTCAATGACTATGGCTACACCTTC. Amino acid sequence: CAWTVAGFNDYGYTF. The chain carries TRBV30 and TRBJ1-2; no firm D call. The V and J ends lost 4 bases and 3 bases respectively, with 18 bases between them. Germline lookup yields CDR1 GTSNPN and CDR2 SVGIG (reference sequence). The length of the CDR3 is 15 residues.

This clone has only one observation. Other nucleotide sequences in the sample specify the same CDR3. The chain recombines TRBV29-1 with TRBJ2-6; D gene unclear. The V and J ends lost 6 bases and 0 bases respectively, with 6 bases between them. The germline V gene encodes CDR1 SQVTM and CDR2 ANQGSEA. The CDR3 length is 13 residues. The CDR3 nucleotides read TGCAGCGTCGTGAGCTCTGGGGCCAACGTCCTGACTTTC. It codes for CSVVSSGANVLTF.

The CDR3 region is CASSQMRSQPQHF. DNA for the CDR3: TGCGCCAGCAGCCAGATGAGGAGTCAGCCCCAGCATTTT. The chain recombines TRBV4-3 with TRBJ1-5; D is unresolved. CDR1 and CDR2 (germline): LGHNA, YSLEER. The germline V and J ends were trimmed by 3 bases and 6 bases, with 9 bases remaining between them. This CDR3 contains 13 residues.

This chain joins TRBV30 and TRBJ2-2, with D perhaps TRBD2 (5 bases). Germline V CDR1 and CDR2: GTSNPN, SVGIG (reference sequence). The CDR3 spans 13 residues. The germline V and J ends were trimmed by 3 bases and 7 bases, with 12 bases remaining between them. The CDR3 spells CAWRGDNRGELFF. In DNA form, the CDR3 reads TGTGCCTGGAGGGGAGACAACCGCGGGGAGCTGTTTTTT.

The genes are TRBV5-1 and TRBJ2-5; D might be TRBD1 (5 bases). The CDR3 runs 15 residues. The V end was cut by 4 bases, the J end by 4 bases, with 17 bases between. Germline V gene lookup returns CDR1 SGHRS and CDR2 YFSETQ. The CDR3 nucleotides read TGCGCCAGCAGCCTTGCCGACAGCCGCGGAGAGACCCAGTACTTC. It is translated as CASSLADSRGETQYF.

In DNA form, the CDR3 reads TGTGCCAGCAGTGAGGGAGGTGCGTATGAGCAGTTCTTC. Translated: CASSEGGAYEQFF. The rearrangement links TRBV6-1 to TRBJ2-1, with D perhaps TRBD2 (6 bases). V lost 3 bases and J 8 bases, leaving 11 bases between the germline ends. The CDR3 runs 13 residues. Germline V CDR1 and CDR2: MNHNS, SASEGT.

The chain has TRBV3-1 (or the pseudogene TRBV3-2) and TRBJ1-5, with 7 bases aligning to TRBD1. J lost 7 bases, V lost 5 bases, and 5 bases had no gene match. This CDR3 region has 13 residues. CDR1 LGHDT and CDR2 YNNKEL come from the germline V gene (reference sequence). CDR3 sequence reads: CASSSYRGQPQHF. The DNA for the CDR3 is TGTGCCAGCAGCTCCTACAGGGGCCAGCCCCAGCATTTT.

This chain connects TRBV2 to TRBJ1-2; 8 bases are shared with TRBD1. Trimming cost V 7 bases and J 4 bases; bases outside gene matches: 11. Germline V CDR1 and CDR2: SNHLY, FYNNEI. This CDR3 comprises 15 residues. CDR3 nucleotides: TGTGCCAGCACGGAAGCACAGGGGGTACTCTATGGCTACACCTTC. Amino acid sequence: CASTEAQGVLYGYTF.

This clone is a singleton in its sample. The V call is TRBV27, the J call TRBJ2-4; D call uncertain. V lost 10 bases and J lost 1, with 11 bases in between. Germline lookup yields CDR1 MNHEY and CDR2 SMNVEV (reference sequence). This CDR3 contains 13 residues. CDR3 DNA sequence: TGTGCCACCTCAGATTGGGCCAAAAACATTCAGTACTTC. This codes for CATSDWAKNIQYF.

The chain combines TRBV6-2 or TRBV6-3 with TRBJ1-1, with TRBD1 identical over 7 bases. With V trimmed by 6 bases and J by 4 bases, 8 bases remained unmatched. CDR1 and CDR2 (germline): MNHEY, SVGEGT. The CDR3 extends over 14 amino acids. In nucleotides, the CDR3 is TGTGCCAGCAGCCGGGGACAGATAGGCACTGAAGCTTTCTTT. This sequence encodes CASSRGQIGTEAFF.